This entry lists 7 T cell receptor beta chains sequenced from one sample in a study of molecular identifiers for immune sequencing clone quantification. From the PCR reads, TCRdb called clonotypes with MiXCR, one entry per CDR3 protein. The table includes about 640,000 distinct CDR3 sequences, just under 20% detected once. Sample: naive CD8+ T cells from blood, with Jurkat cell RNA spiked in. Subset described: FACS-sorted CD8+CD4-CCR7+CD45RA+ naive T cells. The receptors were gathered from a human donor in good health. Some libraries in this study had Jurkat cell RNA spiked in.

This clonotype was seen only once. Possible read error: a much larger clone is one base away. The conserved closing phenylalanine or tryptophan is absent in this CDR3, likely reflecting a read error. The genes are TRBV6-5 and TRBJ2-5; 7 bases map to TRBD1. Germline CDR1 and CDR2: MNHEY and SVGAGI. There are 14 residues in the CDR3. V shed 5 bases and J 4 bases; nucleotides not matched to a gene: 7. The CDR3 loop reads CASSGSGQIETQYL. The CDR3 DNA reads TGTGCCAGCAGTGGGTCGGGACAGATAGAGACCCAGTACCTC.

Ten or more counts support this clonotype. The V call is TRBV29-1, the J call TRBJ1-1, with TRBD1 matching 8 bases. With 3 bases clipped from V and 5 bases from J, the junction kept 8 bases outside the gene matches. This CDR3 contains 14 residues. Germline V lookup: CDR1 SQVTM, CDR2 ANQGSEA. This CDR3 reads CSVDHGQGSTEAFF. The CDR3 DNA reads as TGCAGCGTTGACCACGGACAGGGTTCGACTGAAGCTTTCTTT. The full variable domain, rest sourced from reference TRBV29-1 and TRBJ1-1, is SAVISQKPSRDICQRGTSLTIQCQVDSQVTMMFWYRQQPGQSLTLIATANQGSEATYESGFVIDKFPISRPNLTFSTLTVSNMSPEDSSIYLCSVDHGQGSTEAFFGQGTRLTVV.

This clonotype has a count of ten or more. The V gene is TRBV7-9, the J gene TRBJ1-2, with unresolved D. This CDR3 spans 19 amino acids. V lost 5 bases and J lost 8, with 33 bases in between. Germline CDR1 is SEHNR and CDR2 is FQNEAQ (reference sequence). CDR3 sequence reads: CASSVVLPGSDINPGGYTF. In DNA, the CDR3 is TGTGCCAGCAGCGTGGTCCTACCGGGCAGTGATATAAACCCGGGGGGCTACACCTTC.

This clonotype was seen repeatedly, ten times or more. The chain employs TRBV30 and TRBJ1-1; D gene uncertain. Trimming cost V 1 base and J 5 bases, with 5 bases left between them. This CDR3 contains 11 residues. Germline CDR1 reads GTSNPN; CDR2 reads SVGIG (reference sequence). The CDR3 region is CAWSEWTEAFF. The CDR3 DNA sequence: TGTGCCTGGAGTGAATGGACTGAAGCTTTCTTT.

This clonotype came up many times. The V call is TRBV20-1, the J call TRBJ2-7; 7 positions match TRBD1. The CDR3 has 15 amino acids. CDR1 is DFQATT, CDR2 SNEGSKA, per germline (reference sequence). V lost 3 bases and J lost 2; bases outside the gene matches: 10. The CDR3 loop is CSARSTGYDPYEQYF. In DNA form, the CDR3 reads TGCAGTGCTAGGTCGACAGGGTATGACCCCTACGAGCAGTACTTC.

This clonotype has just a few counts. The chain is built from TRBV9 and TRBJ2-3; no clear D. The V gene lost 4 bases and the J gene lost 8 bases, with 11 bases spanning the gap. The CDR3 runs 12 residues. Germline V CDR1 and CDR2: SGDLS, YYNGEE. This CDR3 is CASSPSEGTQYF. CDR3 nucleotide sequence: TGTGCCAGCAGCCCAAGCGAAGGTACGCAGTATTTT.

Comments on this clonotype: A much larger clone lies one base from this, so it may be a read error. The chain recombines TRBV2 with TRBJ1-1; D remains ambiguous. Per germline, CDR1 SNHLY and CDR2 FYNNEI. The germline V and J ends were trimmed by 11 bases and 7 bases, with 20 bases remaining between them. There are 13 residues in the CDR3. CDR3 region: CAGRPDAGNEAFF. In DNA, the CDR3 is TGTGCCGGAAGACCCGACGCGGGAAATGAAGCTTTCTTT. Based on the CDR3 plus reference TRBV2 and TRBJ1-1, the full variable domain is EPEVTQTPSHQVTQMGQEVILRCVPISNHLYFYWYRQILGQKVEFLVSFYNNEISEKSEIFDDQFSVERPDGSNFTLKIRSTKLEDSAMYFCAGRPDAGNEAFFGQGTRLTVV.